The rows below give T cell receptor beta chains drawn from one sample of a study of blood T cell repertoires in COVID-19. TCRdb's table, derived via immunoSEQ multiplex PCR, lists solely in-frame clones and lacks some. The repertoire includes 120,000 or so clones, around 68% of them detected once, and under 10% sits in the top ten. Sequenced input: peripheral blood. These receptors were collected from a woman in her sixties or seventies with acute or convalescent COVID-19. Both conserved end residues are part of each CDR3. The order of the fields is D gene, J gene, V gene, clone size, CDR3 DNA, CDR3 protein. The D gene is left open where the match is weak. Clone size is stated in some rows and not others, as once, few, many or a class when expanded.

D: TRBD1
J: TRBJ2-5
V: TRBV3-1/TRBV3-2
size: once
DNA: TGTGCCAGCAGCCAGGATCACAGGGGGTTCGAGACCCAGTACTTC
CDR3: CASSQDHRGFETQYF

D: .
J: TRBJ2-1
V: TRBV5-1
size: .
DNA: TGCGCCAGCAGCCCAGGGCACAGCGTCCTAGATGAGCAGTTCTTC
CDR3: CASSPGHSVLDEQFF

D: .
J: TRBJ1-2
V: TRBV5-1
size: .
DNA: TGCGCCAGCAGCTTGGCTAACCTGGGCTACACCTTC
CDR3: CASSLANLGYTF

D: TRBD1
J: TRBJ2-7
V: TRBV5-4
size: .
DNA: TGTGCCAGCAGCTTTTCCCAGGGGGCATACGAGCAGTACTTC
CDR3: CASSFSQGAYEQYF

D: TRBD1
J: TRBJ1-1
V: TRBV5-4
size: .
DNA: TGTGCCAGCAGCACGTCGGGACAGGGGAGGGTGAACACTGAAGCTTTCTTT
CDR3: CASSTSGQGRVNTEAFF

D: .
J: TRBJ1-1
V: TRBV30
size: .
DNA: TGTGCCTGGAGTGCTGCAGGGAACACTGAAGCTTTCTTT
CDR3: CAWSAAGNTEAFF

D: .
J: TRBJ2-3
V: TRBV11-2
size: .
DNA: TGTGCCAGCAGCTTACTTCTCACAGATACGCAGTATTTT
CDR3: CASSLLLTDTQYF

D: .
J: TRBJ1-4
V: TRBV19
size: .
DNA: TGTGCCAGTAGTATTGGTGCTTCCGGGGCAACTAATGAAAAACTGTTTTTT
CDR3: CASSIGASGATNEKLFF

D: TRBD2
J: TRBJ2-5
V: TRBV27
size: .
DNA: TGTGCCAGCAGTTTATCGAGGACTAGCGGGGAGACCCAGTACTTC
CDR3: CASSLSRTSGETQYF

D: .
J: TRBJ1-5
V: TRBV2
size: .
DNA: TGTGCCAGCAGCAGACAAAGCAATCAGCCCCAGCATTTT
CDR3: CASSRQSNQPQHF

D: TRBD2
J: TRBJ2-5
V: TRBV5-4
size: .
DNA: TGTGCCAGCAGCCCACCGGGACTAGCGGGGCAAGAGACCCAGTACTTC
CDR3: CASSPPGLAGQETQYF

D: .
J: TRBJ1-1
V: TRBV28
size: .
DNA: TGTGCCAGCATCCTAACCACAGGCAGGGGCACTGAAGCTTTCTTT
CDR3: CASILTTGRGTEAFF

D: TRBD1
J: TRBJ1-5
V: TRBV18
size: few
DNA: TGTGCCAGCTCGCCTAACAGGGGGGAACAGCCCCAGCATTTT
CDR3: CASSPNRGEQPQHF

D: TRBD1
J: TRBJ2-7
V: TRBV7-9
size: .
DNA: TGTGCCAGCAGCTCCAGGACAGGGGTGGACTACGAGCAGTACTTC
CDR3: CASSSRTGVDYEQYF

D: TRBD1
J: TRBJ1-2
V: TRBV7-9
size: few
DNA: TGTGCCAGCAGCTTAGTCTCAGACAGGGACGGGGGCTACACCTTC
CDR3: CASSLVSDRDGGYTF

D: .
J: TRBJ1-1
V: TRBV7-2
size: .
DNA: TGTGCCAGCCGGGAGGCCCTGAACACTGAAGCTTTCTTT
CDR3: CASREALNTEAFF

D: .
J: TRBJ1-5
V: TRBV19
size: .
DNA: TGTGCCAGCCAATCGGACAGCCTAAGGACTCAGCCCCAGCATTTT
CDR3: CASQSDSLRTQPQHF

D: TRBD1
J: TRBJ1-2
V: TRBV5-1
size: .
DNA: TGCGCCAGCAGCTTCAGGGGGCAGGAAGTGGATGGCTACACCTTC
CDR3: CASSFRGQEVDGYTF

D: .
J: TRBJ1-5
V: TRBV4-2
size: .
DNA: TGTGCCAGCAGCCAAGGGGGGGGGCGAGAACAGCCCCAGCATTTT
CDR3: CASSQGGGREQPQHF

D: .
J: TRBJ1-2
V: TRBV29-1
size: .
DNA: TGCAGCGTTGTGACAGAAACAACTAACTATGGCTACACCTTC
CDR3: CSVVTETTNYGYTF

D: .
J: TRBJ2-1
V: TRBV5-1
size: .
DNA: TGCGCCAGCAGCTTGGGCGCAGGCGACAATGAGCAGTTCTTC
CDR3: CASSLGAGDNEQFF

D: TRBD2
J: TRBJ2-5
V: TRBV10-3
size: .
DNA: TGTGCCATCACAGCGGGGATCCAAGAGACCCAGTACTTC
CDR3: CAITAGIQETQYF